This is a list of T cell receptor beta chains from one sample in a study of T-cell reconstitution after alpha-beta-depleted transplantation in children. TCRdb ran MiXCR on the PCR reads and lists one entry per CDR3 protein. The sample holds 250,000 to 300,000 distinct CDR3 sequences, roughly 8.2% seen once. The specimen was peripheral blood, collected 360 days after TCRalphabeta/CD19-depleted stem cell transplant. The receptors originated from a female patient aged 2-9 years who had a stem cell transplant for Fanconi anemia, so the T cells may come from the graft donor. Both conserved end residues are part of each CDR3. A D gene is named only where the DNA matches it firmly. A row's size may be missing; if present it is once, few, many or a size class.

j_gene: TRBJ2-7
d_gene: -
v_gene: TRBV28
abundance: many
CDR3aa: CASSIQGTWYEQYF
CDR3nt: TGTGCCAGCAGCATACAGGGTACCTGGTACGAGCAGTACTTC

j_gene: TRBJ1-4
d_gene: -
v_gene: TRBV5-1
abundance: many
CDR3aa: CASSLDRFGDEKLFF
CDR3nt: TGCGCCAGCAGCTTGGATCGGTTCGGGGATGAAAAACTGTTTTTT

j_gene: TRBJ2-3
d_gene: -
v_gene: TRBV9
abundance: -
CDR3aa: CASGVAVTGTDTQYF
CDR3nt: TGTGCCAGCGGCGTAGCTGTCACTGGCACAGATACGCAGTATTTT

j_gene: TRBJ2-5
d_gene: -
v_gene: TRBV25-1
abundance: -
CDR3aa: CASSGLRPGGTQYF
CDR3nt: TGTGCCAGCAGCGGACTTAGACCGGGCGGGACCCAGTACTTC

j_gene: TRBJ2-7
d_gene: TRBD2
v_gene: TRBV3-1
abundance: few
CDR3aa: CASSRGGGAFEYF
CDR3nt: TGTGCCAGCAGCCGAGGCGGGGGGGCCTTCGAGTACTTC

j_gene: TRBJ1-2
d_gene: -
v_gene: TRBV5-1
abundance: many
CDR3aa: CASSFGGTMGYTF
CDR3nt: TGCGCCAGCAGCTTCGGGGGGACTATGGGCTACACCTTC

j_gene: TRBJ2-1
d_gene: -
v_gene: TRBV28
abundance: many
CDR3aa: CASSRTGSSYNEQFF
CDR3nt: TGTGCCAGCAGCCGAACAGGGAGCTCCTACAATGAGCAGTTCTTC

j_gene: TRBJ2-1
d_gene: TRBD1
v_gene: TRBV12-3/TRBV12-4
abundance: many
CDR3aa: CASSKTGGSAEQFF
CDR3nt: TGTGCCAGCAGTAAGACAGGGGGTAGCGCTGAGCAGTTCTTC

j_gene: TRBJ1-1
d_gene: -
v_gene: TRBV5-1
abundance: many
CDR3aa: CASSPLQGTNTEAFF
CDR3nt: TGCGCCAGCAGCCCCCTCCAGGGGACGAACACTGAAGCTTTCTTT

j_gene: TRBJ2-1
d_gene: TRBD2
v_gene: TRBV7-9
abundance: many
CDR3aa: CASSKRAGLADYNEQFF
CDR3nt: TGTGCCAGCAGCAAGAGGGCCGGGCTAGCGGACTACAATGAGCAGTTCTTC

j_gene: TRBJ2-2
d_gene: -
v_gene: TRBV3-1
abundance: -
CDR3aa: CASSRRGALAGELFF
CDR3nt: TGTGCCAGCAGCCGCCGAGGTGCCCTAGCCGGGGAGCTGTTTTTT

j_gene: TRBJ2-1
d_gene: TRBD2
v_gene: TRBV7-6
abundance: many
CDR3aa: CASSHGPKREHSYNEQFF
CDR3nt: TGTGCCAGCAGCCATGGTCCCAAGCGGGAGCATTCCTACAATGAGCAGTTCTTC

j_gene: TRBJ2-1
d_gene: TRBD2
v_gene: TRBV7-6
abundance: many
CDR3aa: CASSASSGGPSEQFF
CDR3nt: TGTGCCAGCAGCGCCAGCAGCGGGGGACCAAGCGAGCAGTTCTTC

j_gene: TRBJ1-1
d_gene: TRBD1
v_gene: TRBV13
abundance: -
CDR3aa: CASSLVDRGSWTEAFF
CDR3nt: TGTGCCAGCAGCTTAGTGGACAGGGGATCGTGGACTGAAGCTTTCTTT

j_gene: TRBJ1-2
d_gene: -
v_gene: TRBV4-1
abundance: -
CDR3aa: CASSQTAGTTTF
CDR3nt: TGCGCCAGCAGCCAAACCGCCGGGACAACCACCTTC

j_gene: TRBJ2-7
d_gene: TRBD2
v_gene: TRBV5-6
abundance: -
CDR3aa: CASRSLAAGGAEQYF
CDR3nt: TGTGCCAGCAGGTCCCTAGCGGCGGGCGGGGCCGAGCAGTACTTC

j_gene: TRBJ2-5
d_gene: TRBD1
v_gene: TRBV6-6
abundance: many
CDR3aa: CASRTGGSETQYF
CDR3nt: TGTGCCAGCAGGACAGGGGGTTCAGAGACCCAGTACTTC

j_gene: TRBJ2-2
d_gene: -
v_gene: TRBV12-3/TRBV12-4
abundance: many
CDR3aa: CASRQTNTGELFF
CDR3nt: TGTGCCAGCAGACAGACGAACACCGGGGAGCTGTTTTTT

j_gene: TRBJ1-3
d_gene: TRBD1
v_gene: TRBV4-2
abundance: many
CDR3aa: CASSQEGTGNSGNTIYF
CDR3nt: TGTGCCAGCAGCCAAGAGGGGACAGGTAACTCTGGAAACACCATATATTTT

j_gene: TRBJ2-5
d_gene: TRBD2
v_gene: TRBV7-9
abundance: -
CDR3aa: CASSLPASGKETQYF
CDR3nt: TGTGCCAGCAGCTTACCTGCTAGCGGAAAAGAGACCCAGTACTTC

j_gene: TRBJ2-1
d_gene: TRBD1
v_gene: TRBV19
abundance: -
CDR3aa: CATSLTGPNEQFF
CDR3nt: TGTGCCACTAGCCTGACAGGGCCCAATGAGCAGTTCTTC

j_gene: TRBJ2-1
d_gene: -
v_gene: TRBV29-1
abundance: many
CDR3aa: CSVERGFHNEQFF
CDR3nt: TGCAGCGTTGAAAGAGGGTTCCACAATGAGCAGTTCTTC

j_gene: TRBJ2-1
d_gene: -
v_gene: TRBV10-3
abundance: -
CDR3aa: CAISESTALSYNEQFF
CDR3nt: TGTGCCATCAGTGAGTCGACTGCCCTCTCCTACAATGAGCAGTTCTTC

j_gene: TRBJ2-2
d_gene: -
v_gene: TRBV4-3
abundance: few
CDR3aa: CASKAGRGAWGGELFF
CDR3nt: TGCGCCAGCAAGGCGGGACGGGGGGCCTGGGGCGGGGAGCTGTTTTTT

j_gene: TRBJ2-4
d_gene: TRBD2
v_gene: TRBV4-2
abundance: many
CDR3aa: CASSQDVGAGAKNIQYF
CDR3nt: TGTGCCAGCAGCCAAGATGTCGGAGCGGGGGCCAAAAACATTCAGTACTTC